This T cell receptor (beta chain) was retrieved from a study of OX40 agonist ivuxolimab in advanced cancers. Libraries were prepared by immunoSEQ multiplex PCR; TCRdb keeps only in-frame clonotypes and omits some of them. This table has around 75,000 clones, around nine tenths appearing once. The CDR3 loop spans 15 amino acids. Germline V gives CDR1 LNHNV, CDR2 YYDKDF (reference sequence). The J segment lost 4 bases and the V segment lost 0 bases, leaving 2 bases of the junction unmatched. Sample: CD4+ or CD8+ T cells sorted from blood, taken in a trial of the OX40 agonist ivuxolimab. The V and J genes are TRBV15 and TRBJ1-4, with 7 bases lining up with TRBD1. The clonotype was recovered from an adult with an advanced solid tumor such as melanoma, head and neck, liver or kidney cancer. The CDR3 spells CATSREGQSNEKLFF. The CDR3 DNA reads TGTGCCACCAGCAGAGAGGGACAGAGTAATGAAAAACTGTTTTTT.